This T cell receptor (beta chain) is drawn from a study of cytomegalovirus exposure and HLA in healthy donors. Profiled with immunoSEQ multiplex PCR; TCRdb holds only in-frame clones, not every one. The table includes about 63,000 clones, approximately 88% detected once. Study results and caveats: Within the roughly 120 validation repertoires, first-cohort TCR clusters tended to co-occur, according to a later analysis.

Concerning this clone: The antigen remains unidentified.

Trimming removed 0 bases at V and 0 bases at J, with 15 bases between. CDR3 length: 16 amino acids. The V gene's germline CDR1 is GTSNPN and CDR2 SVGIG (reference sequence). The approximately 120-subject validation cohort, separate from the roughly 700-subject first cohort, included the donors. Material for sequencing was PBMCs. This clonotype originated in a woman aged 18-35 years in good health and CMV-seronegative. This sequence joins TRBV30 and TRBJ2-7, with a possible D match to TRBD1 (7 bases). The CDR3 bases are TGTGCCTGGAGTGTACGGAGGGGGCAGGGCTCCTACGAGCAGTACTTC. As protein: CAWSVRRGQGSYEQYF.